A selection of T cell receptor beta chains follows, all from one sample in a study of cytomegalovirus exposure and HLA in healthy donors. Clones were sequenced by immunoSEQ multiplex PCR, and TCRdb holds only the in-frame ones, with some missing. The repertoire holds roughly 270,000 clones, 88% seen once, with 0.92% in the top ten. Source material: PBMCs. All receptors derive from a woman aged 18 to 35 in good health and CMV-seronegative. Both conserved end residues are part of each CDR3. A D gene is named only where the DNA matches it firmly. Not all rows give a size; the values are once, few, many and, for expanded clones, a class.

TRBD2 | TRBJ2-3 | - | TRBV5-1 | CASSPGLAGSSDTQYF | TGCGCCAGCAGCCCGGGACTAGCGGGATCTTCAGATACGCAGTATTTT
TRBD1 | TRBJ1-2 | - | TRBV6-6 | CASSARTGNGYTF | TGTGCCAGCAGTGCCAGGACAGGGAATGGCTACACCTTC
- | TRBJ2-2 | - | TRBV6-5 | CASSYSNRAGTGELFF | TGTGCCAGCAGTTACTCAAACAGGGCCGGAACCGGGGAGCTGTTTTTT
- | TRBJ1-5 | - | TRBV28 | CASSASYSSNQPQHF | TGTGCCAGCAGTGCGAGCTATTCTAGCAATCAGCCCCAGCATTTT
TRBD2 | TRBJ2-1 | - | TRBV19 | CASSIGYGTSALNEQFF | TGTGCCAGTAGTATTGGTTACGGGACTAGCGCCCTGAATGAGCAGTTCTTC
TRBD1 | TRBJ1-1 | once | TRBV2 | CASIGPGDSSNTEAFF | TGTGCCAGCATTGGGCCTGGGGACAGCTCGAACACTGAAGCTTTCTTT
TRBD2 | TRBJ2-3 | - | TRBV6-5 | CASSTQREGLNTQYF | TGTGCCAGCAGTACCCAGCGGGAGGGCCTTAATACGCAGTATTTT
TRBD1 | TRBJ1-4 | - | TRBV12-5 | CASGLLFGQATTNEKLFF | TGTGCTAGTGGTTTGCTGTTCGGACAGGCGACAACTAATGAAAAACTGTTTTTT
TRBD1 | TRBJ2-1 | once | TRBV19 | CASSIGSGGSHNEQFF | TGTGCCAGTAGTATAGGATCAGGGGGCTCCCACAATGAGCAGTTCTTC
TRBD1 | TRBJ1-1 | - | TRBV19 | CASSQGQGRLTEAFF | TGTGCCAGTAGTCAGGGACAGGGTCGGTTGACTGAAGCTTTCTTT
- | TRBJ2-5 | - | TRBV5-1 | CASSSGYETQYF | TGCGCCAGCAGCTCAGGGTATGAGACCCAGTACTTC
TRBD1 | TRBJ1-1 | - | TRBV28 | CASSLDRGRAEAFF | TGTGCCAGCAGTTTAGACAGGGGAAGGGCTGAAGCTTTCTTT
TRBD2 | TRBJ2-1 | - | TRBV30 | CAWTPSGDNEQFF | TGTGCCTGGACCCCTAGCGGAGACAATGAGCAGTTCTTC
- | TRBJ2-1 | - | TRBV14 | CASSQVIRTPENEQFF | TGTGCCAGCAGCCAAGTTATCAGGACACCGGAAAATGAGCAGTTCTTC
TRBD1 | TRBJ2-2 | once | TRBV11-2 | CASSYTGDRRNTGELFF | TGTGCCAGCAGTTATACAGGGGATCGGCGCAACACCGGGGAGCTGTTTTTT
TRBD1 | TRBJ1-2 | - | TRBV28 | CASGTGDLNYGYTF | TGTGCCAGTGGGACAGGGGACTTGAACTATGGCTACACCTTC
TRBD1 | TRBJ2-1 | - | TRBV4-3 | CASSQGTGSSNEQFF | TGCGCCAGCAGCCAAGGGACAGGGAGCTCCAATGAGCAGTTCTTC